This TCR beta chain came from a study of blood T cell repertoires in COVID-19. Study summary: Sample material is recorded as cDNA or gDNA derived from T cells, B-cell-depleted T cells, or PBMCs.

Repertoires were generated with immunoSEQ multiplex PCR, while TCRdb's copy carries only in-frame clones and drops some. The table records 150,000 to 200,000 clones, around 83% of them present only once. Germline V gives CDR1 SGHRS, CDR2 YFSETQ. The CDR3 totals 16 residues. Trimming took off 4 bases at V and 0 bases at J, with 13 bases between the two ends. The clonotype originates from a man between 40 and 49 years old with acute or convalescent COVID-19. The rearrangement links TRBV5-1 to TRBJ1-4; the D gene is possibly TRBD1 (5 bases). The sample was peripheral blood. CDR3 protein: CASSPGATATNEKLFF. CDR3 nucleotides: TGCGCCAGCAGCCCTGGGGCAACTGCAACTAATGAAAAACTGTTTTTT. The full variable domain, completed using reference TRBV5-1 and TRBJ1-4, is KAGVTQTPRYLIKTRGQQVTLSCSPISGHRSVSWYQQTPGQGLQFLFEYFSETQRNKGNFPGRFSGRQFSNSRSEMNVSTLELGDSALYLCASSPGATATNEKLFFGSGTQLSVL.